This is a list of T cell receptor beta chains from one sample in a study of OX40 agonist ivuxolimab in advanced cancers. Measured with immunoSEQ multiplex PCR; TCRdb has only the in-frame clones, and not every one. The table has around 53,000 clones, 70% to 85% seen once. The sequenced sample was CD4+ or CD8+ T cells sorted from blood, obtained in a trial of the OX40 agonist ivuxolimab. These receptors originate from an adult with an advanced solid tumor such as melanoma, head and neck, liver or kidney cancer. CDR3s include the opening cysteine and the closing phenylalanine or tryptophan. Fields, in order: V gene, D gene, CDR3 protein. A D gene is named only where the DNA matches it firmly.

>TRBV2|-
CASSSREFGEKLFF
>TRBV5-1|TRBD1
CASSGGRGQDEKLFF
>TRBV19|-
CASSWGGEAFF
>TRBV7-9|TRBD1
CASSPGQGRGNTEAFF
>TRBV7-9|-
CASSPLGVGETQYF
>TRBV28|TRBD1
CASSFPMTGRSGNQPQHF
>TRBV18|-
CASSPTGGRVAEAFF
>TRBV2|-
CASRTGELFF
>TRBV6-5|-
CASSYRHNYGYTF
>TRBV10-3|TRBD2
CAISESGLAGDEQFF
>TRBV9|-
CASSVGSRQFLGGNTIYF
>TRBV11-2|-
CASSSPPTEQKLFF
>TRBV9|TRBD1
CASSVVGTGFDEQYF
>TRBV19|-
CASKGGLGYNEQFF
>TRBV7-2|-
CASSLDRSYGYTF
>TRBV4-1|-
CASSQVVGSSGQYF
>TRBV6-1|-
CASSGRQNNQPQHF
>TRBV10-3|-
CAISGAGTDTQYF
>TRBV6-1|-
CASSEGSVGGDTQYF
>TRBV7-9|-
CASSLIEQFF
>TRBV27|TRBD2
CASSLGLGKETQYF
>TRBV25-1|TRBD2
CASSEGGLAGTSTDTQYF
>TRBV6-5|-
CASSPPRGIGEQYF
>TRBV7-8|TRBD2
CASSRRLAGGLDEQFF
>TRBV7-7|-
CASSFRVDTEAFF
>TRBV12-5|-
CASGLSQIGELFF
>TRBV30|-
CAWSVKGLNTEAFF
>TRBV6-1|-
CASTGVGHTGELFF
>TRBV29-1|-
CSRGGQPNSGNTIYF
>TRBV6-5|TRBD2
CASRITSGPYEQYF
>TRBV7-2|-
CASSLARDYGYTF